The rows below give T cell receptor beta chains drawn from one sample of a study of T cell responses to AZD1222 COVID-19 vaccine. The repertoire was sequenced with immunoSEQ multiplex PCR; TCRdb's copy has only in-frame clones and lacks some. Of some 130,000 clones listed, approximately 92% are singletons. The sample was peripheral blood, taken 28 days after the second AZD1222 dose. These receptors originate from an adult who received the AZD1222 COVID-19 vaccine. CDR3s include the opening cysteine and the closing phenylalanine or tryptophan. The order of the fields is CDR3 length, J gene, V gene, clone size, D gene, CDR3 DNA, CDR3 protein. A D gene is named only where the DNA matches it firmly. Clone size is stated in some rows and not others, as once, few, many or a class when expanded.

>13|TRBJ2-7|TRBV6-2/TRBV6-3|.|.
TGTGCCAGCAGTTACGCGGCCGAACGTGAGCAGTACTTC
CASSYAAEREQYF
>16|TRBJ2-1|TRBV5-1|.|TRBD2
TGCGCCAGCAGCAAGGGGGGGACTAGCGGGGACAATGAGCAGTTCTTC
CASSKGGTSGDNEQFF
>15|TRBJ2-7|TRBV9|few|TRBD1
TGTGCCAGCAGCGTCCGGGACAGTAGTGCCTACGAGCAGTACTTC
CASSVRDSSAYEQYF
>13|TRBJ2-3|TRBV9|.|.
TGTGCCAGCAGCCCCCGGGACGCCGATACGCAGTATTTT
CASSPRDADTQYF
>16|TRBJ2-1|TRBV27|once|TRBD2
TGTGCCAGCAGTATGAAGACTAGCGGGAGGGCAAATGAGCAGTTCTTC
CASSMKTSGRANEQFF
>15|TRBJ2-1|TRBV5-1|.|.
TGCGCCAGCAGCTCGGACAGTCCGGACTACAATGAGCAGTTCTTC
CASSSDSPDYNEQFF
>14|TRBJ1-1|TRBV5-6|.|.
TGTGCCAGCAGCTTGACAGGGATAAACACTGAAGCTTTCTTT
CASSLTGINTEAFF
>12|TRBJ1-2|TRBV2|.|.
TGTGCCAGCAGTGGCCCTAACTATGGCTACACCTTC
CASSGPNYGYTF
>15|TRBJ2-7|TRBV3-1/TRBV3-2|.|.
TGTGCCAGCAGCGAAGGGTGGTCATACACCTACGAGCAGTACTTC
CASSEGWSYTYEQYF
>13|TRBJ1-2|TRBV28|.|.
TGTGCCAGCAGTGGCCCCAGTAACTATGGCTACACCTTC
CASSGPSNYGYTF
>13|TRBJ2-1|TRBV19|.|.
TGTGCCAGTAGTATAGGACCCGCTTATGAGCAGTTCTTC
CASSIGPAYEQFF
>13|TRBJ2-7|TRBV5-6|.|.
TGTGCCAGCAGCCCCAGGGCCGCCTACGAGCAGTACTTC
CASSPRAAYEQYF
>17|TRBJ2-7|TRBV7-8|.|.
TGTGCCAGCAGCTTAGCGTTATATACTCCAACGCTCTACGAGCAGTACTTC
CASSLALYTPTLYEQYF
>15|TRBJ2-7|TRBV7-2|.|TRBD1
TGTGCCAGCAGCTTGGAAGGGGGCTTCTCCTACGAGCAGTACTTC
CASSLEGGFSYEQYF
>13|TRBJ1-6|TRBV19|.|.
TGTGCCAGTAGCGAGACAATCAATTCACCCCTCCACTTT
CASSETINSPLHF
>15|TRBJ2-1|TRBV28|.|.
TGTGCCAGCAGTCCCCTAGGCCAGGGGTACAATGAGCAGTTCTTC
CASSPLGQGYNEQFF
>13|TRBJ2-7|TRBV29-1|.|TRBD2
TGCAGCGTTTCAGCGGGAGAGGGTTTGGGGCAGTACTTC
CSVSAGEGLGQYF
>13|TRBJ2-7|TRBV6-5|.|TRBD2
TGTGCCAGCAGTTACCCCTCGGGGGGGGAGCAGTACTTC
CASSYPSGGEQYF